These 29 T cell receptor beta chains were sequenced from one sample in a study of T cells in women clearing cervical HPV infection (dated by TCRdb to about 2018). The method was the immunoSEQ multiplex PCR assay. Not all clones reach the TCRdb copy of this immuneACCESS table, which keeps in-frame sequences only. Checked studies attribute under half of the gap to unresolved V genes and leave the rest unexplained. The sample table gives some 41,000 clones. Less than 6% of the sample is held by the ten biggest clonotypes. The specimen sequenced was blood buffy coat. These receptor sequences come from a woman aged 18 to 69 with a cervical HPV16 infection that either progressed to CIN3+ or cleared (not recorded which).

In regard to this clone: The DNA ends 3 residues before the CDR3 does, and the rest of the CDR3 is filled in from the germline J gene. The genes are TRBV20-1 and TRBJ2-1; 9 bases map to TRBD2. The CDR3 consists of 12 residues. The germline V gene encodes CDR1 DFQATT and CDR2 SNEGSKA (reference sequence). V lost 6 bases and J lost 7; bases outside the gene matches: 4. CDR3 sequence: CSASSGTNEQFF. CDR3 DNA (partial): TGCAGTGCCTCTAGCGGGACGAATGAG.

Note on this clone: Sequencing ends 3 residues short of the CDR3 end; the germline J gene provides the rest. This sequence joins TRBV5-1 and TRBJ2-3; D is unclear. Germline CDR1 and CDR2: SGHRS and YFSETQ. The CDR3 totals 11 residues. CDR3: CASRAEETQYF. The CDR3 DNA, read in part, is TGCGCCAGCAGGGCCGAAGAGACG.

To note about this clone: The CDR3 end lies 3 residues beyond the end of the read and is filled in from the germline J gene. V gene TRBV5-1 combines with J gene TRBJ2-2, with 7 bases aligning to TRBD2. The V segment lost 0 bases and the J segment 2 bases; nucleotides outside the gene matches: 4. This CDR3 has 16 residues. CDR1 is SGHRS and CDR2 is YFSETQ in the germline V gene. The CDR3: CASSLGIAGNTGELFF. The CDR3 DNA, read in part, is TGCGCCAGCAGCTTGGGAATAGCGGGTAACACCGGGGAG.

Remarks on this clone: The read comes to an end 3 residues before the CDR3 does, leaving the germline J gene to fill in the end. J is TRBJ2-1 and V is TRBV10-3; 8 bases agree with TRBD2. Germline CDR1 and CDR2: ENHRY and SYGVKD. The CDR3 runs 14 residues. V lost 5 bases to trimming and J lost 2 bases; unmatched junction nucleotides: 2. The sequenced CDR3 bases are TGTGCCATCAGTTTAGCGGGACCCTACAATGAG. Protein product: CAISLAGPYNE. The CDR3 reads in full as CAISLAGPYNEQFF.

Concerning this clone: The missing CDR3 end, 3 residues past where the read stops, is filled in from the germline J gene. The V call is TRBV27, the J call TRBJ2-3, with TRBD2 matching 8 bases. Losses at the gene ends were 6 bases for V and 4 bases for J; bases not matched to a gene: 12. Germline assignment: CDR1 MNHEY and CDR2 SMNVEV (reference sequence). The CDR3 loop spans 16 amino acids. This CDR3 reads CASSEVLAGGPDTQYF. CDR3 DNA (partial): TGTGCCAGCAGCGAAGTCCTGGCGGGAGGCCCAGATACG.

A word on this clone: The CDR3 end is not reached by the read, which stops 3 residues before it; the germline J gene fills it in. This chain uses TRBV19 with TRBJ2-4; the match to TRBD1 covers 7 bases. This CDR3 region has 13 residues. Per germline, CDR1 LNHDA and CDR2 SQIVND (reference sequence). CDR3 DNA, as far as it was read: TGTGCCAGTAGTATAGGCACAGGGGTCGAT. Its protein is CASSIGTGVD. The full CDR3 protein reads CASSIGTGVDQYF.

Points on this clone: The read is 3 residues too short to cover the CDR3 end, so that end is filled in from the germline J gene. This rearrangement joins TRBV30 to TRBJ2-3; the D gene is possibly TRBD2 (6 bases). This CDR3 has 10 amino acids. The germline V gene has CDR1 GTSNPN and CDR2 SVGIG (reference sequence). The DNA read from the CDR3 is TGTGCCTGGAGCGGGGGATCG. It is translated as CAWSGGS. The CDR3 in full is CAWSGGSQYF.

The CDR3 here is CASRSDGGQETQYF. The CDR3 DNA, read in part, is TGTGCCAGCAGATCCGACGGGGGTCAAGAGACC. The chain couples TRBV11-2 to TRBJ2-5; weak D call: TRBD2 (6 bases). The observed sequence ends 3 residues before the CDR3 terminus, with the missing tail filled in from the germline J gene. Germline V gives CDR1 SGHAT, CDR2 FQNNGV. CDR3 length: 14 residues. V gave up 6 bases and J gave up 2 bases, with 13 bases separating them.

Concerning this clone itself: The read finishes 3 residues shy of the CDR3 end, and the germline J gene is used to complete it. The chain combines TRBV12-5 with TRBJ2-1; D perhaps matches TRBD2 (6 bases). CDR3 length equals 14 residues. Deletions cut 5 bases from V and 5 bases from J, with 13 bases between. From germline, CDR1 is LGHNT and CDR2 FRNRAP. Partial CDR3 DNA: TGTGCTAGTGGTCTCCAGGGACTCAACAATGAG. It is translated as CASGLQGLNNE. The complete CDR3 sequence is CASGLQGLNNEQFF. The variable domain in full, with the rest retrieved from reference TRBV12-5 and TRBJ2-1, is DARVTQTPRHKVTEMGQEVTMRCQPILGHNTVFWYRQTMMQGLELLAYFRNRAPLDDSGMPKDRFSAEMPDATLATLKIQPSEPRDSAVYFCASGLQGLNNEQFFGPGTRLTVL.

On this clone itself: The read gets to within 3 residues of the CDR3 end, and the germline J gene fills in the rest. The chain carries TRBV29-1 and TRBJ2-1, with 7 bases fitting TRBD2. The germline V gene has CDR1 SQVTM and CDR2 ANQGSEA. V lost 0 bases to trimming and J lost 6 bases; unmatched junction nucleotides: 5. The CDR3 runs 14 residues. CDR3 in amino acids: CSVEDLRTSNEQFF. CDR3 bases read: TGCAGCGTTGAAGATCTTCGGACTAGCAATGAG.

The chain's CDR3 is CASTPGEEGAYEQYF. The sequenced CDR3 bases are TGTGCCAGTACCCCCGGTGAGGAAGGGGCCTACGAG. This chain uses TRBV19 with TRBJ2-7; a weak D match, TRBD1 (5 bases). The CDR3 extends 3 residues past the end of the read, so its final part is completed from the germline J gene. The CDR3 loop spans 15 amino acids. Per the germline V gene, CDR1 is LNHDA and CDR2 is SQIVND (reference sequence). Trimming stripped 7 bases from V and 2 bases from J, with 18 bases between.

As regards this clone: With the read ending 3 residues before the CDR3 end, the germline J gene is used to fill in that end. The V gene is TRBV30, the J gene TRBJ2-3; tentatively, D is TRBD1 (5 bases). This CDR3 is built from 13 residues. Germline CDR1 reads GTSNPN; CDR2 reads SVGIG (reference sequence). CDR3 in amino acids: CAWSVTGNGPQYF. Incomplete CDR3 DNA: TGTGCCTGGAGTGTAACAGGTAATGGGCCG.

Worth noting for this clone: The read ends 3 residues early relative to the CDR3; the germline J gene fills the gap. The rearrangement uses TRBV19 and TRBJ2-1; D gene unclear. Germline V gives CDR1 LNHDA, CDR2 SQIVND (reference sequence). Trimming shortened V by 6 bases and J by 0 bases, and 6 bases separated the two germline ends. The CDR3 length is 13 residues. The CDR3 here is CASRAPSYNEQFF. The part of the CDR3 DNA that was read is TGTGCCAGTAGAGCTCCCTCCTACAATGAG.

As for this clone: The CDR3 goes on 3 residues after the read ends, and that part is filled in from the germline J gene. This chain uses TRBV19 with TRBJ2-7, with D perhaps matching TRBD1 (6 bases). CDR1 and CDR2 from the germline V gene are LNHDA and SQIVND (reference sequence). V lost 6 bases and J lost 6, with 12 bases in between. The CDR3 consists of 12 residues. This chain's CDR3 is CASSHQGGEQYF. The CDR3 DNA, read in part, is TGTGCCAGTAGCCATCAAGGGGGCGAG.

About this clone: The read terminates 3 residues ahead of where the CDR3 ends, so the germline J gene completes it. V gene TRBV28 combines with J gene TRBJ2-2; TRBD2 aligns across 8 bases. The CDR3 is made up of 15 amino acids. J lost 2 bases, V lost 3 bases, and 2 bases had no gene match. Germline-derived CDR1 and CDR2 are MDHEN and SYDVKM. Partial CDR3 DNA: TGTGCCAGCAGTTTGGGACTAGTTAACACCGGGGAG. Amino acids: CASSLGLVNTGE. The complete CDR3 protein is CASSLGLVNTGELFF.

Regarding this clone: The read ends 3 residues before the CDR3 terminus; that terminus is restored from the germline J gene. The rearrangement uses TRBV19 and TRBJ1-2, with a weak D call TRBD1 (5 bases). CDR1 and CDR2 from the germline V gene are LNHDA and SQIVND (reference sequence). The CDR3 contains 13 residues. CDR3 DNA (partial): TGTGCCAGTAGTATTGTCAGGGAAGGAGGC. Encoded protein: CASSIVREGG. The complete CDR3 sequence is CASSIVREGGYTF.

To note about this clone: The sequenced fragment ends 3 residues before the CDR3 boundary, so the rest is inferred from the germline J gene. Distinct nucleotide sequences in the sample also encode this CDR3. The chain joins TRBV5-4 to TRBJ2-3, with 10 bases aligning to TRBD1. The CDR3 has 15 amino acids. Germline V gives CDR1 SGHNT, CDR2 YYREEE (reference sequence). The V and J ends lost 2 bases and 2 bases, in that order; junction bases with no gene match: 2. Incomplete CDR3 DNA: TGTGCCAGCAGCTTCAGACAGGGGGCCACAGATACG. Its protein product is CASSFRQGATDT. In full, the CDR3 reads CASSFRQGATDTQYF.

With respect to this clone: Read coverage stops 3 residues before the CDR3 terminus; the germline J gene supplies the remainder. V and J are TRBV7-2 and TRBJ2-3; 7 bases agree with TRBD2. Germline loops: CDR1 SGHTA, CDR2 FQGNSA. The CDR3 loop spans 15 amino acids. Germline trimming cut 4 bases from V and 5 bases from J; bases unmatched to any gene: 9. This CDR3 is CASSYYGGRGDTQYF. Incomplete CDR3 DNA: TGTGCCAGCAGCTACTATGGAGGGAGGGGAGATACG.

With regard to this clone: The CDR3 end is not reached by the read, which stops 3 residues before it; the germline J gene fills it in. Other nucleotide sequences in the sample specify the same CDR3. V gene TRBV20-1 combines with J gene TRBJ2-7, with a possible D match to TRBD2 (6 bases). The CDR3 loop spans 16 amino acids. The ends were cut back, 0 bases at V and 2 bases at J, with 17 bases in the middle. Germline lookup yields CDR1 DFQATT and CDR2 SNEGSKA (reference sequence). CDR3 sequence: CSARDPRTSGPYEQYF. CDR3 bases read: TGCAGTGCTAGAGACCCCCGGACCAGCGGGCCCTACGAG.

In the case of this clone: The read stops 3 residues short of the end of the CDR3; the missing end is completed from the germline J gene. The J gene is TRBJ1-1, the V gene TRBV20-1, with D tentatively TRBD1 (6 bases). CDR3 length equals 11 residues. The germline gives CDR1 DFQATT, CDR2 SNEGSKA (reference sequence). Trimming pared 6 bases from V and 6 bases from J, leaving 11 bases between. Incomplete CDR3 DNA: TGCAGTGCGCCGACAGGCTCTGAA. This encodes CSAPTGSE. The entire CDR3 reads CSAPTGSEAFF.

As regards this clone: Sequencing ends 3 residues short of the CDR3 end; the germline J gene provides the rest. The genes are TRBV7-9 and TRBJ2-4; possible D gene TRBD2, 6 bases. Germline loops: CDR1 SEHNR, CDR2 FQNEAQ (reference sequence). V was pared by 5 bases and J by 0 bases, with 11 bases between. The CDR3 covers 15 residues. The chain's CDR3 is CASSDGGLAKNIQYF. The covered CDR3 bases are TGTGCCAGCAGCGATGGGGGGTTAGCCAAAAACATT.

Notes on this clone: The CDR3 goes on 3 residues after the read ends, and that part is filled in from the germline J gene. The chain has TRBV19 and TRBJ2-1; 9 bases line up with TRBD2. V shed 7 bases, J shed 2 bases, and the junction held 3 bases outside the gene matches. Germline CDR1 reads LNHDA; CDR2 reads SQIVND (reference sequence). This CDR3 is 14 amino acids long. Incomplete CDR3 DNA: TGTGCCAGTACTCTAGCGGGAACCTACAATGAG. This translates into CASTLAGTYNE. The whole CDR3 region reads CASTLAGTYNEQFF.

Worth noting for this clone: The missing CDR3 end, 3 residues past where the read stops, is filled in from the germline J gene. The V gene is TRBV20-1, the J gene TRBJ2-1; D may be TRBD2 (6 bases). Germline CDR1 DFQATT, CDR2 SNEGSKA (reference sequence). The V end was cut by 3 bases, the J end by 1 base, with 13 bases between. The CDR3 is 15 residues long. CDR3 region: CSARRPGTSYNEQFF. CDR3 DNA (partial): TGCAGTGCTAGGAGACCCGGGACTTCCTACAATGAG.

Details on this clone: The read falls 3 residues short of the CDR3 end, and the missing part is taken from the germline J gene. The chain links TRBV20-1 to TRBJ2-2; weak D call: TRBD1 (6 bases). The CDR3 is made up of 20 amino acids. Germline loops: CDR1 DFQATT, CDR2 SNEGSKA (reference sequence). CDR3 bases read: TGCAGTGCTGAGCACGTTGGGGACATGCTAGTGCACTCTGGGGCCAACGTG. Its translation is CSAEHVGDMLVHSGANV. The whole CDR3 reads CSAEHVGDMLVHSGANVLFF.

A word on this clone: The sequence runs out 3 residues before the end of the CDR3; the remainder is reconstructed from the germline J gene. This rearrangement joins TRBV10-3 to TRBJ2-5; D perhaps matches TRBD2 (5 bases). In germline, CDR1 is ENHRY, CDR2 SYGVKD. CDR3 length: 15 residues. V shed 3 bases and J shed 5 bases, with 16 bases lying between them. CDR3 bases read: TGTGCCATCAGTGATCCCTCCCTGAGGGCTGAGACC. Translating gives CAISDPSLRAET. The entire CDR3 protein reads CAISDPSLRAETQYF.

As regards this clone: Read coverage stops 3 residues before the CDR3 terminus; the germline J gene supplies the remainder. The chain joins TRBV20-1 to TRBJ1-1; no reliable D call. The CDR3 length is 13 residues. Germline values: CDR1 DFQATT, CDR2 SNEGSKA (reference sequence). V lost 0 bases and J lost 3, with 8 bases in between. CDR3 sequence: CSAREAGDTEAFF. The CDR3 bases that were read are TGCAGTGCTAGAGAGGCCGGGGACACTGAA.

Turning to this clone: The read stops 3 residues short of the end of the CDR3; the missing end is completed from the germline J gene. The chain uses TRBV20-1 and TRBJ2-7; the match to TRBD2 covers 13 bases. The CDR3 extends over 17 amino acids. J was trimmed by 4 bases and V by 4 bases; bases with no gene match: 13. CDR1 and CDR2 from the germline V gene are DFQATT and SNEGSKA (reference sequence). The covered CDR3 bases are TGCAGTGCTACCAGGGCTACTAGCGGGAGGGCCATATACGAG. Amino acids: CSATRATSGRAIYE. The entire CDR3 is CSATRATSGRAIYEQYF.

Notes on this clone: The germline gene is not matched at one end of the junction; a read error may be the cause. The read finishes 3 residues shy of the CDR3 end, and the germline J gene is used to complete it. The chain combines TRBV18 with TRBJ2-3; no definite D call. Germline-derived CDR1 and CDR2 are KGHSH and LQKENI. The CDR3 extends over 13 amino acids. Partial CDR3 DNA: TGTGCCAGCTCCCCAATGAGCACAGATGCG. This translates into CASSPMSTDA. The whole CDR3 sequence reads CASSPMSTDAQYF.

With respect to this clone: The observed sequence ends 3 residues before the CDR3 terminus, with the missing tail filled in from the germline J gene. The V and J genes are TRBV19 and TRBJ2-3; TRBD2 matches at 7 bases. Germline V gene data show CDR1 as LNHDA and CDR2 as SQIVND (reference sequence). V was clipped by 0 bases and J by 0 bases; unmatched bases: 3. CDR3 size: 16 residues. CDR3 sequence reads: CASSIETSSSTDTQYF. Partial CDR3 DNA: TGTGCCAGTAGTATAGAGACTAGCTCTAGCACAGATACG. The full variable domain, its missing parts supplied by reference TRBV19 and TRBJ2-3, is DGGITQSPKYLFRKEGQNVTLSCEQNLNHDAMYWYRQDPGQGLRLIYYSQIVNDFQKGDIAEGYSVSREKKESFPLTVTSAQKNPTAFYLCASSIETSSSTDTQYFGPGTRLTVL.